This T cell receptor beta chain came from a study of T cells in Graves' hyperthyroidism and ophthalmopathy. Study as a whole: Pretreatment peripheral blood was obtained at initial diagnosis.

Amplification targeted TCR beta CDR3 regions from RNA transcripts. HTBI primers were used for first-round RT-PCR of the TCR CDR3. One entry per CDR3 protein, called by TCRdb with MiXCR from the multiplex PCR reads. The sample lists hundreds of thousands of distinct CDR3 sequences; 15% to 20% were seen once. This CDR3 comprises 16 residues. The V and J ends lost 4 bases and 0 bases respectively, with 13 bases between them. CDR1 and CDR2 (germline): MDHEN, SYDVKM. This clonotype was sampled from a woman between 55 and 75 years old with Graves' ophthalmopathy. The sample consisted of blood. The J gene is TRBJ1-5, the V gene TRBV28, with D unresolved. The CDR3 DNA reads TGTGCCAGCAGTTCCCGGGCTCGGGGTAGCAATCAGCCCCAGCATTTT. Its translation: CASSSRARGSNQPQHF.